The 23 T cell receptor beta chains presented below share a single source sample, sequenced in a study of shared clonotypes between healthy human individuals. Generated by immunoSEQ multiplex PCR, the TCRdb table keeps only in-frame clones and is missing some. The sample holds 1,400,000 or so clones, around 98.5% seen once. Specimen: naive CD4+ T cells sorted from blood. Subset described: CD45RA+ positively selected. Every receptor here comes from a young man in good health.

On this clone: Additional DNA sequences in this sample encode the identical CDR3. The chain employs TRBV27 and TRBJ1-5; weak D call: TRBD1 (5 bases). V was cut by 3 bases and J by 5 bases, with 11 bases left in between. Germline V lookup: CDR1 MNHEY, CDR2 SMNVEV (reference sequence). This CDR3 has 14 amino acids. The CDR3 region has the DNA TGTGCCAGCAGTTTCCGAGGGGCGGATCAGCCCCAGCATTTT. This translates into CASSFRGADQPQHF.

Written as DNA, the CDR3 is TGCGCCAGCAGCCAAGACCGTCCCACTGAAGCTTTCTTT. This translates into CASSQDRPTEAFF. The chain uses TRBV4-3 and TRBJ1-1; D is ambiguous. V was trimmed by 0 bases and J by 4 bases, leaving 6 bases between them. The germline V gene encodes CDR1 LGHNA and CDR2 YSLEER. This CDR3 spans 13 amino acids.

The CDR3 region is CASSSQQGATGNTIYF. In nucleotides, the CDR3 is TGTGCCAGCAGCTCACAACAGGGGGCAACGGGAAACACCATATATTTT. The chain links TRBV7-3 to TRBJ1-3; TRBD1 agrees at 9 bases. The CDR3 runs 16 residues. Germline trimming cut 4 bases from V and 4 bases from J; bases unmatched to any gene: 8. Germline V gene sequence: CDR1 SGHTA, CDR2 FQGTGA.

V is TRBV6-5 and J is TRBJ2-1; 9 bases are a match to TRBD2. V dropped 5 bases and J dropped 7; count of bases not matched to a gene: 6. Looked up from germline, CDR1 is MNHEY and CDR2 is SVGAGI. This CDR3 spans 14 amino acids. The CDR3 reads CASSRLAVGNEQFF. CDR3 in DNA: TGTGCCAGCAGTCGACTAGCGGTCGGTAATGAGCAGTTCTTC.

The chain recombines TRBV30 with TRBJ1-2, with D unclear. Germline lookup yields CDR1 GTSNPN and CDR2 SVGIG (reference sequence). Between the trimmed V and J ends, which lost 3 bases and 7 bases, there was a span of 15 bases. The CDR3 has 13 amino acids. CDR3: CAWRGPGSAGYTF. Here the CDR3 DNA reads TGTGCCTGGAGAGGACCCGGGAGTGCTGGCTACACCTTC.

This chain uses TRBV28 with TRBJ2-5; 8 bases are a match to TRBD1. Looked up from germline, CDR1 is MDHEN and CDR2 is SYDVKM. J gave up 4 bases and V 2 bases, and 18 bases lay outside the gene matches. The CDR3 extends over 19 amino acids. The CDR3 protein is CASSLAFFRAEGTGETQYF. The CDR3, as DNA: TGTGCCAGCAGTTTAGCATTTTTCCGGGCGGAGGGGACAGGAGAGACCCAGTACTTC.

The DNA for the CDR3 is TGCGCCAGCAGCTTATACCGGGACATTGAGCAGTTCTTC. Encoded protein: CASSLYRDIEQFF. The chain recombines TRBV5-1 with TRBJ2-1, with TRBD1 as a possible D gene (6 bases). The CDR3 length is 13 residues. Deletions cut 2 bases from V and 9 bases from J, with 12 bases between. Germline CDR1 SGHRS, CDR2 YFSETQ.

This chain links TRBV6-5 with TRBJ2-7, with TRBD2 as a possible D gene (5 bases). CDR3 length: 14 amino acids. Germline-derived CDR1 and CDR2 are MNHEY and SVGAGI. The V end lost 5 bases, the J end lost 5 bases, and 16 bases lay between the germline ends. This CDR3 is CASSAPGSNHEQYF. The CDR3 DNA follows: TGTGCCAGCAGTGCCCCGGGGTCCAACCACGAGCAGTACTTC.

J is TRBJ1-5 and V is TRBV28; D unresolved. With 4 bases removed from V and 6 bases from J, the gap between germline ends came to 7 bases. The CDR3 has 12 residues. CDR1 and CDR2 (germline): MDHEN, SYDVKM. This chain's CDR3 is CASSWRSQPQHF. The CDR3 region has the DNA TGTGCCAGCAGTTGGAGGTCTCAGCCCCAGCATTTT.

The gene calls are TRBV9 and TRBJ2-7; 7 nucleotides align to TRBD1. V shed 4 bases and J 6 bases; nucleotides not matched to a gene: 10. There are 14 residues in the CDR3. CDR1 and CDR2 from the germline V gene are SGDLS and YYNGEE. This CDR3 reads CASSLDQGVLEQYF. CDR3 DNA: TGTGCCAGCAGCCTAGATCAGGGGGTCCTCGAGCAGTACTTC.

The rearrangement joins TRBV11-2 to TRBJ2-7; D could derive from TRBD1 or TRBD2 (6 bases each). The CDR3 runs 15 residues. V dropped 4 bases and J dropped 6 bases, with 19 bases sitting between them. Germline CDR1 SGHAT, CDR2 FQNNGV. The CDR3 sequence: CASSSSGGHSREQYF. The CDR3 DNA is TGTGCCAGCAGCTCCTCCGGGGGCCATTCCCGCGAGCAGTACTTC.

The chain combines TRBV7-2 with TRBJ1-2; D may be TRBD1 (5 bases). Germline V gene data show CDR1 as SGHTA and CDR2 as FQGNSA. V gave up 1 base and J gave up 2 bases, with 14 bases separating them. The CDR3 consists of 16 residues. This CDR3 is CASSLGAGRENYGYTF. The CDR3 nucleotides are TGTGCCAGCAGCTTAGGCGCGGGCAGGGAAAACTATGGCTACACCTTC.

A note on this clone: This specimen includes other DNA sequences encoding the same CDR3. V gene TRBV7-2 combines with J gene TRBJ2-3; 7 bases line up with TRBD2. V lost 1 base and J lost 4; bases outside the gene matches: 2. Germline loops: CDR1 SGHTA, CDR2 FQGNSA. The CDR3 contains 14 residues. The CDR3 region has the DNA TGTGCCAGCAGCTTAGGCGGGAGCTCAGATACGCAGTATTTT. Protein product: CASSLGGSSDTQYF.

The chain links TRBV9 to TRBJ2-5, with 7 bases aligning to TRBD1. The CDR3 runs to 16 residues. V lost 3 bases, J lost 1 base, and 9 bases stayed unmatched. Germline V CDR1 and CDR2: SGDLS, YYNGEE. The CDR3 is CASSAQGVFAQETQYF. Written as DNA, the CDR3 is TGTGCCAGCAGCGCCCAGGGGGTTTTCGCCCAAGAGACCCAGTACTTC.

The chain has TRBV6-1 and TRBJ1-2; 8 nucleotides match TRBD1. Looked up from germline, CDR1 is MNHNS and CDR2 is SASEGT. There are 14 residues in the CDR3. V lost 5 bases to trimming and J lost 6 bases; unmatched junction nucleotides: 8. CDR3 residues: CASSRIGQGNGYTF. The CDR3, as DNA: TGTGCCAGCAGTCGCATTGGACAGGGAAATGGCTACACCTTC.

The table lists this clone with a count of one. This chain links TRBV5-1 with TRBJ2-1; D may correspond to TRBD1 or TRBD2 (5 bases each). CDR1 is SGHRS and CDR2 is YFSETQ in the germline V gene. The CDR3 totals 17 residues. Trimming cost V 2 bases and J 7 bases, with 22 bases left between them. This CDR3 reads CASSLIQRPNEGNEQFF. The CDR3 nucleotides read TGCGCCAGCAGCTTAATCCAAAGGCCCAATGAGGGGAATGAGCAGTTCTTC.

This clone showed up just once. The rearrangement links TRBV9 to TRBJ2-5; a possible D gene is TRBD1 (6 bases). Germline V lookup: CDR1 SGDLS, CDR2 YYNGEE. The CDR3 runs 15 residues. V shed 4 bases and J shed 2 bases, with 15 bases lying between them. Written as DNA, the CDR3 is TGTGCCAGCAGCCCCCGCCAGGGGTTGCAAGAGACCCAGTACTTC. It codes for CASSPRQGLQETQYF.

The chain joins TRBV27 to TRBJ2-2; D unclear. Germline V gene sequence: CDR1 MNHEY, CDR2 SMNVEV (reference sequence). V was cut by 2 bases and J by 5 bases, with 6 bases left in between. The CDR3 runs 13 residues. The CDR3 coding sequence is TGTGCCAGCAGTTTAGTCCAGACCGGGGAGCTGTTTTTT. Translating gives CASSLVQTGELFF.

The chain combines TRBV9 with TRBJ2-2; D not resolved. The CDR3 runs 16 residues. CDR1 and CDR2 (germline): SGDLS, YYNGEE. V was pared by 5 bases and J by 4 bases, with 18 bases between. The chain's CDR3 is CASRATPGNGTGELFF. In nucleotides, the CDR3 is TGTGCCAGCAGAGCGACACCTGGGAATGGCACCGGGGAGCTGTTTTTT. Filled out from reference TRBV9 and TRBJ2-2, the complete variable domain reads DSGVTQTPKHLITATGQRVTLRCSPRSGDLSVYWYQQSLDQGLQFLIQYYNGEERAKGNILERFSAQQFPDLHSELNLSSLELGDSALYFCASRATPGNGTGELFFGEGSRLTVL.

J is TRBJ1-5 and V is TRBV19; 10 nucleotides align to TRBD1. This CDR3 is 15 amino acids long. CDR1 is LNHDA and CDR2 is SQIVND in the germline V gene (reference sequence). V lost 7 bases, J lost 5 bases, and 8 bases stayed unmatched. This chain's CDR3 is CASNPDRGFHQPQHF. The CDR3 DNA follows: TGTGCCAGTAACCCGGACAGGGGGTTTCATCAGCCCCAGCATTTT. Full variable domain (rest looked up from reference TRBV19 and TRBJ1-5): DGGITQSPKYLFRKEGQNVTLSCEQNLNHDAMYWYRQDPGQGLRLIYYSQIVNDFQKGDIAEGYSVSREKKESFPLTVTSAQKNPTAFYLCASNPDRGFHQPQHFGDGTRLSIL.

The gene calls are TRBV27 and TRBJ2-1; 11 bases match TRBD2. Germline V gene lookup returns CDR1 MNHEY and CDR2 SMNVEV (reference sequence). The CDR3 sequence is 17 residues long. V shed 4 bases and J 4 bases; nucleotides not matched to a gene: 9. The CDR3 spells CASSSHLAGGLYNEQFF. The CDR3 bases are TGTGCCAGCAGTTCGCACTTAGCGGGAGGGCTATACAATGAGCAGTTCTTC.

As DNA, the CDR3 is TGTGCCAGCGGCCCCCCCGTGGATTCGCAGTATTTT. This codes for CASGPPVDSQYF. V usage is TRBV6-5 and J usage is TRBJ2-3; D gene unclear. This CDR3 has 12 residues. Germline V gene data show CDR1 as MNHEY and CDR2 as SVGAGI. The V end was cut by 8 bases, the J end by 10 bases, with 16 bases between.

This sequence joins TRBV10-3 and TRBJ2-5; tentative D call: TRBD1 (6 bases). Deletions cut 2 bases from V and 5 bases from J, with 18 bases between. Germline assignment: CDR1 ENHRY and CDR2 SYGVKD. This CDR3 region has 16 residues. DNA for the CDR3: TGTGCCATCAGTGAGGGGCTGACAGGCCCTCGCGAGACCCAGTACTTC. This codes for CAISEGLTGPRETQYF.